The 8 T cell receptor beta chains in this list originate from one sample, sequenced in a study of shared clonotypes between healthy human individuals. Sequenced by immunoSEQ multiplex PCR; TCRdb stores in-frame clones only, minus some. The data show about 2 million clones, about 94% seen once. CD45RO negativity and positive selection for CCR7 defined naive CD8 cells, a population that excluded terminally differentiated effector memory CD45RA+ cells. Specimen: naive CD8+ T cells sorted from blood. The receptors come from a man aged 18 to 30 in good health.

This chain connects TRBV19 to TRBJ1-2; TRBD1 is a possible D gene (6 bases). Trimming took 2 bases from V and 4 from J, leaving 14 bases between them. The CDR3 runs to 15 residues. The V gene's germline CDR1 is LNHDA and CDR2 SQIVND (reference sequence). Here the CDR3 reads CASSILGQSLYGYTF. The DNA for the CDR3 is TGTGCCAGTAGTATATTAGGACAGTCACTCTATGGCTACACCTTC.

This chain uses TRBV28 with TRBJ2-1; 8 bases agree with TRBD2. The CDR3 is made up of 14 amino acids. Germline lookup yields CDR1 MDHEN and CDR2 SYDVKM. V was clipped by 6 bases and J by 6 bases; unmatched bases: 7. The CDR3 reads CASSNGGLGNEQFF. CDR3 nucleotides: TGTGCCAGCAGCAACGGGGGACTAGGCAATGAGCAGTTCTTC.

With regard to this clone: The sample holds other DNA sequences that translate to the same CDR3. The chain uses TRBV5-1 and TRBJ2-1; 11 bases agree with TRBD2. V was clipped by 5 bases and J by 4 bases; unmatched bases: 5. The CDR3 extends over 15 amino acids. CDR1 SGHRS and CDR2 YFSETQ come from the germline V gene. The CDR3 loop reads CASSPSGGPYNEQFF. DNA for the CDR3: TGCGCCAGCAGTCCTAGCGGGGGGCCTTACAATGAGCAGTTCTTC. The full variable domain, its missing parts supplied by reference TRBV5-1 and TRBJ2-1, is KAGVTQTPRYLIKTRGQQVTLSCSPISGHRSVSWYQQTPGQGLQFLFEYFSETQRNKGNFPGRFSGRQFSNSRSEMNVSTLELGDSALYLCASSPSGGPYNEQFFGPGTRLTVL.

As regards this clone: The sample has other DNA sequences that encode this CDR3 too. In DNA, the CDR3 is TGTGCCAGTAGTTCCAGGGTTAGCAATCAGCCCCAGCATTTT. It encodes CASSSRVSNQPQHF. V is TRBV19 and J is TRBJ1-5, with D perhaps TRBD1 (5 bases). The ends were cut back, 5 bases at V and 0 bases at J, with 8 bases in the middle. The CDR3 totals 14 residues. Germline loops: CDR1 LNHDA, CDR2 SQIVND (reference sequence).

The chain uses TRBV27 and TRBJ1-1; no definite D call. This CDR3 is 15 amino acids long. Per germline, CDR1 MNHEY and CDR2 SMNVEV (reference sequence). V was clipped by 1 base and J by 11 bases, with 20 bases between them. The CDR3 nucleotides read TGTGCCAGCAGTTTATACGGGCCCTTCCCCGAGGAGGCTTTCTTT. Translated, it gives CASSLYGPFPEEAFF.

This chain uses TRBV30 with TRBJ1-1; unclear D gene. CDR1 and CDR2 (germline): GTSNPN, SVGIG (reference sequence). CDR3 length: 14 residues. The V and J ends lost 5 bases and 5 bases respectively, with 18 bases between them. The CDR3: CAWVGEGMGTEAFF. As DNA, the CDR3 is TGTGCCTGGGTCGGGGAGGGAATGGGGACTGAAGCTTTCTTT.

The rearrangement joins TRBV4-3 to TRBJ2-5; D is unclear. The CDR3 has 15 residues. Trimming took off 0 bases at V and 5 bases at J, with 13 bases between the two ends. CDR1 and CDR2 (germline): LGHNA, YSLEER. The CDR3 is CASSQERHARETQYF. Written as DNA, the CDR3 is TGCGCCAGCAGCCAAGAACGACATGCCAGGGAGACCCAGTACTTC.

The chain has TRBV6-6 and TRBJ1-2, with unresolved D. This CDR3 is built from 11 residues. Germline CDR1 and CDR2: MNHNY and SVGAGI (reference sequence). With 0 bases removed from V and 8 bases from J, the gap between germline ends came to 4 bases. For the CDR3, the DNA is TGTGCCAGCAGTTACTCTGAGGGCTACACCTTC. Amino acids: CASSYSEGYTF.